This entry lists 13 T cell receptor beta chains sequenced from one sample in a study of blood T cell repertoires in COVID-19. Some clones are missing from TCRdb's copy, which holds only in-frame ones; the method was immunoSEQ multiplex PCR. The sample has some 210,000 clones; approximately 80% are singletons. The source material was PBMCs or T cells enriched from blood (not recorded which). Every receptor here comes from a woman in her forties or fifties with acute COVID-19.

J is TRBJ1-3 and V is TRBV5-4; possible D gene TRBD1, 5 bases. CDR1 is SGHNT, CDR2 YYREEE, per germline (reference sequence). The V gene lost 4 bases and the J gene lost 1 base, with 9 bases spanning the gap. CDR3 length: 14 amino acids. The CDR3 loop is CASSVDISGNTIYF. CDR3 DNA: TGTGCCAGCAGCGTGGACATTTCTGGAAACACCATATATTTT.

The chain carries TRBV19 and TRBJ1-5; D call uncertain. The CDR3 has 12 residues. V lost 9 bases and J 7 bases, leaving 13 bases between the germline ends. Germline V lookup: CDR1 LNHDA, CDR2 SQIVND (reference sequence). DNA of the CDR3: TGTGCCAGCAGTGGGGAGGGACAGCCCCAGCATTTT. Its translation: CASSGEGQPQHF.

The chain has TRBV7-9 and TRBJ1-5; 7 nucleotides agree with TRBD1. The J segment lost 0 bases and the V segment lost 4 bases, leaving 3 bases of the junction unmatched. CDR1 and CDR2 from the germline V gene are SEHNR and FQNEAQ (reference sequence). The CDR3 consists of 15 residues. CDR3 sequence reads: CASSYGTVSNQPQHF. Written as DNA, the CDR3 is TGTGCCAGCAGCTACGGGACAGTTAGCAATCAGCCCCAGCATTTT.

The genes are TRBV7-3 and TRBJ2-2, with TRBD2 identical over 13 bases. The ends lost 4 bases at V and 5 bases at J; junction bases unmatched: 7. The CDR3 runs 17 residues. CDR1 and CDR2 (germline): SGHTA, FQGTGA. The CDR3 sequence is CASSSRTSGRRTGELFF. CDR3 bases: TGTGCCAGCAGCTCCCGGACTAGCGGGAGAAGAACCGGGGAGCTGTTTTTT.

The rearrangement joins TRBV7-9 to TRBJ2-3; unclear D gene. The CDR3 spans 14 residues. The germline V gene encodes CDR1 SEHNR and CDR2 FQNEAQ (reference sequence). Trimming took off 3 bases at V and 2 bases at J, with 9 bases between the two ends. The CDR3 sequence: CASSLGPATDTQYF. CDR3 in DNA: TGTGCCAGCAGCTTGGGCCCCGCCACAGATACGCAGTATTTT.

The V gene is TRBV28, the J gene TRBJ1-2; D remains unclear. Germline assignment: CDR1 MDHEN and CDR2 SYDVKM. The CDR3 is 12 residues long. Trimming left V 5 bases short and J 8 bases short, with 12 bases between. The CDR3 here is CASSETLPGYTF. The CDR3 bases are TGTGCCAGCAGTGAGACATTACCCGGCTACACCTTC.

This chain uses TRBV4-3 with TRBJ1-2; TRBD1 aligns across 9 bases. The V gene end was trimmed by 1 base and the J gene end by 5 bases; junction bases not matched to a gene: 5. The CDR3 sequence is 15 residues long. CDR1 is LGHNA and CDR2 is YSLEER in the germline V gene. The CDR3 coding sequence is TGCGCCAGCAGCCAAGCCCGGGACAGGGTGTATGGCTACACCTTC. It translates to CASSQARDRVYGYTF.

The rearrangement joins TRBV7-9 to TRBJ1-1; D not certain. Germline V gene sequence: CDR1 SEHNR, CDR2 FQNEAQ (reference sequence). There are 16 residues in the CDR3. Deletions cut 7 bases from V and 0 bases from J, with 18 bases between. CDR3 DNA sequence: TGTGCCAGCAACGACCCGGCCCGGGGAATGAACACTGAAGCTTTCTTT. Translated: CASNDPARGMNTEAFF.

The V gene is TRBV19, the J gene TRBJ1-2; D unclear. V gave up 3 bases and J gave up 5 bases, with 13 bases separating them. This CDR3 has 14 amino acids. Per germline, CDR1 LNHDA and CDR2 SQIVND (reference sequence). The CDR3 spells CASSIIGRTYGYTF. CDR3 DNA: TGTGCCAGTAGTATTATAGGGCGGACTTATGGCTACACCTTC.

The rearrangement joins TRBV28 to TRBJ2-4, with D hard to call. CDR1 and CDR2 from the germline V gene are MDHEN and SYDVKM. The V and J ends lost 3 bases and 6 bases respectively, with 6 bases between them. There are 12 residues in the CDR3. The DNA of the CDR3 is TGTGCCAGCAGTTTTAACAGAAACATTCAGTACTTC. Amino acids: CASSFNRNIQYF.

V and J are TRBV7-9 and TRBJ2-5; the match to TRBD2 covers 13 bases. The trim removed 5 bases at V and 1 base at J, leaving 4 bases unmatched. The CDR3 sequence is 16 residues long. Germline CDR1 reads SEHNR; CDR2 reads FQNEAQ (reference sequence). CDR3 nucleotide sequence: TGTGCCAGCAGCCAGGGACTAGCGGGGTCCCAAGAGACCCAGTACTTC. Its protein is CASSQGLAGSQETQYF.

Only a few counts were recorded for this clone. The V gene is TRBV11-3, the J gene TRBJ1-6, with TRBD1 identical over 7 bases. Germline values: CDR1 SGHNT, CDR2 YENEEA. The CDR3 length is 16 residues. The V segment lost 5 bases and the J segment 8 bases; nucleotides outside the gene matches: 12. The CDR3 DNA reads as TGTGCCAGCAGCCGGACAGGTTCTTGGGGGGATTCACCCCTCCACTTT. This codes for CASSRTGSWGDSPLHF.

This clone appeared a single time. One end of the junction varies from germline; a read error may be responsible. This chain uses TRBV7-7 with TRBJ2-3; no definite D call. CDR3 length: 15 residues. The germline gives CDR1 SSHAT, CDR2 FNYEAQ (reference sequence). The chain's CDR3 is CASSLGVGRSNTQYF. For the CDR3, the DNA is TGTGCTAGCAGCTTAGGTGTGGGCCGGTCGAATACGCAGTATTTT.